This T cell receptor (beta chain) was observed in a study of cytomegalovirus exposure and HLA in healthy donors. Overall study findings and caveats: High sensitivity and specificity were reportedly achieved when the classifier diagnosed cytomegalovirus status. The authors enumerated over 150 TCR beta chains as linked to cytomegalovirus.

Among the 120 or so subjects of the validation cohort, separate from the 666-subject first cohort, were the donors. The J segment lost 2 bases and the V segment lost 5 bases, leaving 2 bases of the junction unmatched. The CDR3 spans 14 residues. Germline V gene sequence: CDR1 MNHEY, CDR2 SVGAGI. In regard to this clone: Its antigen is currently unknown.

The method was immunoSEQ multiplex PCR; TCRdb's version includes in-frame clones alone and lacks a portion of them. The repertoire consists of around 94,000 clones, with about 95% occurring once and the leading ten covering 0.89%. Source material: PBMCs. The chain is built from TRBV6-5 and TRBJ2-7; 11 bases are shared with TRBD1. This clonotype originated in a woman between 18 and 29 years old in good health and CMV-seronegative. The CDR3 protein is CASSQGQGAYEQYF. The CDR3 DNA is TGTGCCAGCAGTCAGGGACAGGGGGCCTACGAGCAGTACTTC.